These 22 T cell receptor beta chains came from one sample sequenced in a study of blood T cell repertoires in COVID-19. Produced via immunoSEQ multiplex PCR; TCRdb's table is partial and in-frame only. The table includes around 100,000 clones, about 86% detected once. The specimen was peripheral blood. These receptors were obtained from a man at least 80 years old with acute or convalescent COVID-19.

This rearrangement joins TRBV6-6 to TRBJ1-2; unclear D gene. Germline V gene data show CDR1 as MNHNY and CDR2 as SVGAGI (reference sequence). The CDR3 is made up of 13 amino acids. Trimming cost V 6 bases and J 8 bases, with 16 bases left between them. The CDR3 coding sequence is TGTGCCAGCAGCCGCCTTCGGGAGGGAGGCTACACCTTC. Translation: CASSRLREGGYTF.

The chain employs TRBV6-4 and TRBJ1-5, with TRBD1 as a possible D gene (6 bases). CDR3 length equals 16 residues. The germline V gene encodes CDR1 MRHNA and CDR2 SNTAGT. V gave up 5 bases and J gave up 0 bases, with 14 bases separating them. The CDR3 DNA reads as TGTGCCAGCAGTTTTACCGGGACACTTAGCAATCAGCCCCAGCATTTT. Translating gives CASSFTGTLSNQPQHF.

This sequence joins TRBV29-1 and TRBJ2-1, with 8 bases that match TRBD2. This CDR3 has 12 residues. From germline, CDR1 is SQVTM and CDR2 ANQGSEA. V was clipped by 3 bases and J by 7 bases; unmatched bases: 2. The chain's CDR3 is CSVDGTRNEQFF. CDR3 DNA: TGCAGCGTTGATGGGACTAGAAATGAGCAGTTCTTC.

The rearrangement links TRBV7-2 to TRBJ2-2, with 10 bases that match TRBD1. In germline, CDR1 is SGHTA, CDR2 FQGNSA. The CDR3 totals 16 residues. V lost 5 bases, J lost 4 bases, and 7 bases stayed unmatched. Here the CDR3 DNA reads TGTGCCAGCAGCCCAGGACAGGGGGATTTCACCGGGGAGCTGTTTTTT. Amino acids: CASSPGQGDFTGELFF.

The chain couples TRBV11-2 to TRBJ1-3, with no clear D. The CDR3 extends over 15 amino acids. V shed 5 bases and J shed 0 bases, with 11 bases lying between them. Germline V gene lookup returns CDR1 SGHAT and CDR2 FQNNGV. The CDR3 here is CASSAGSHSGNTIYF. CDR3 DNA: TGTGCCAGCAGCGCCGGGAGCCACTCTGGAAACACCATATATTTT.

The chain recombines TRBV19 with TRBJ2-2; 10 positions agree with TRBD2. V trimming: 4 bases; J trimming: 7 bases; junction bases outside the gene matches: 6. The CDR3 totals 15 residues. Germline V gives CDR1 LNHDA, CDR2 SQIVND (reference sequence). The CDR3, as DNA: TGTGCCAGTAGTAAAGAGCGGGAGGGGATCGGGGAGCTGTTTTTT. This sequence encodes CASSKEREGIGELFF. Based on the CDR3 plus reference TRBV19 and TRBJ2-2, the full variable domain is DGGITQSPKYLFRKEGQNVTLSCEQNLNHDAMYWYRQDPGQGLRLIYYSQIVNDFQKGDIAEGYSVSREKKESFPLTVTSAQKNPTAFYLCASSKEREGIGELFFGEGSRLTVL.

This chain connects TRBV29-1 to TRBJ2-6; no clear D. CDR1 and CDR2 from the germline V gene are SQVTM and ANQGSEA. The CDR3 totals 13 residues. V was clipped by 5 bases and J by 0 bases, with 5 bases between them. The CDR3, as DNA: TGCAGCGTTACCAGCTCTGGGGCCAACGTCCTGACTTTC. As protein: CSVTSSGANVLTF.

CDR3 amino acids: CASSPDRGEYEQYF. Here the CDR3 DNA reads TGTGCCAGCAGTCCGGACAGGGGAGAATACGAGCAGTACTTC. The chain employs TRBV6-5 and TRBJ2-7, with TRBD1 identical over 9 bases. Losses at the gene ends were 5 bases for V and 4 bases for J; bases not matched to a gene: 6. The germline CDR1 and CDR2 sequences are MNHEY and SVGAGI. The length of the CDR3 is 14 residues.

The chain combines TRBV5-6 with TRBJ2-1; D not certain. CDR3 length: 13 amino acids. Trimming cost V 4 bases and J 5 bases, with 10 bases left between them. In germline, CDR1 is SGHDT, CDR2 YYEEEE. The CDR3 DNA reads TGTGCCAGCAGCGTCACGGTGAACAATGAGCAGTTCTTC. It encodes CASSVTVNNEQFF.

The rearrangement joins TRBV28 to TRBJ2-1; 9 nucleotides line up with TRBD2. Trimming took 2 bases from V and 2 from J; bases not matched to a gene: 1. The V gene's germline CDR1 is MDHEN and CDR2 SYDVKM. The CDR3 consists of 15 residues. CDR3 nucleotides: TGTGCCAGCAGTTTAGCGGGAGGGGCCTACAATGAGCAGTTCTTC. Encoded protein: CASSLAGGAYNEQFF.

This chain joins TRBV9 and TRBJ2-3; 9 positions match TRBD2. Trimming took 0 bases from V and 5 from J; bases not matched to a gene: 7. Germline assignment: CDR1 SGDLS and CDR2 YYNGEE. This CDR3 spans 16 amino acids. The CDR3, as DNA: TGTGCCAGCAGCGTAGAGGATAGCGGGAGAGTAGATACGCAGTATTTT. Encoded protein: CASSVEDSGRVDTQYF.

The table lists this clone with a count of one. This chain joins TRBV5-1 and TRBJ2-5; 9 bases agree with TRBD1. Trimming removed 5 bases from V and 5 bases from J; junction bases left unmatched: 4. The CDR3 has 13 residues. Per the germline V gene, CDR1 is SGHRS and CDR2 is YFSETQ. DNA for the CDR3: TGCGCCAGCAGTTTTGGACAGGGGGAGACCCAGTACTTC. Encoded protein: CASSFGQGETQYF.

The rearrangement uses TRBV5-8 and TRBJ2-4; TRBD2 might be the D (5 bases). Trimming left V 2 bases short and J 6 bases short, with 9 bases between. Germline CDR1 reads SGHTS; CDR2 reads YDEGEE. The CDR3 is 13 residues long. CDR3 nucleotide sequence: TGTGCCAGCAGCTTCTCCGCGGGAAACATTCAGTACTTC. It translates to CASSFSAGNIQYF.

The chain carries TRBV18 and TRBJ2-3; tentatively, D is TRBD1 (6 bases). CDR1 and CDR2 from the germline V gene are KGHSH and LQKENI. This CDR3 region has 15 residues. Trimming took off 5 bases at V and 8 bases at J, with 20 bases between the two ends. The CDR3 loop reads CASSAVANAQGTQYF. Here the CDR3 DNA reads TGTGCCAGCTCAGCGGTAGCAAACGCACAGGGTACGCAGTATTTT.

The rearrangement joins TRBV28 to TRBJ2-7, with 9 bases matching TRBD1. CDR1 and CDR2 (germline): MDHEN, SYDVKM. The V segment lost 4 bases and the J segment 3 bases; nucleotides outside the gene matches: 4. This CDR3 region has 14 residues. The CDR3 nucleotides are TGTGCCAGCAGTTGGGACAGGGCGTTCTACGAGCAGTACTTC. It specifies CASSWDRAFYEQYF.

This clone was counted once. DNA of the CDR3: TGTGCCAGCAGTCCCGGACTAGCTCTGGGCAATGAGCAGTTCTTC. Its translation is CASSPGLALGNEQFF. The chain is built from TRBV28 and TRBJ2-1; the match to TRBD2 covers 8 bases. Germline CDR1 and CDR2: MDHEN and SYDVKM. With V trimmed by 5 bases and J by 6 bases, 9 bases remained unmatched. This CDR3 is built from 15 residues.

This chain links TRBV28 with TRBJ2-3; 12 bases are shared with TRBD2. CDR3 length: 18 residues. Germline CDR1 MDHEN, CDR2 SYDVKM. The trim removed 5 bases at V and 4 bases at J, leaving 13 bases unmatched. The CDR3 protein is CASSPGLAGSGAADTQYF. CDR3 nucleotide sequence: TGTGCCAGCAGTCCCGGACTAGCGGGATCAGGGGCCGCAGATACGCAGTATTTT. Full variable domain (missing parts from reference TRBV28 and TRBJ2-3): DVKVTQSSRYLVKRTGEKVFLECVQDMDHENMFWYRQDPGLGLRLIYFSYDVKMKEKGDIPEGYSVSREKKERFSLILESASTNQTSMYLCASSPGLAGSGAADTQYFGPGTRLTVL.

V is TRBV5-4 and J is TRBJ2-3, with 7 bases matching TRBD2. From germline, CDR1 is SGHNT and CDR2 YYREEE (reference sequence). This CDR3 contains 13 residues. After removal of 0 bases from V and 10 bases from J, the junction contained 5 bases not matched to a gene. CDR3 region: CASSLAGGVAQYF. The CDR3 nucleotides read TGTGCCAGCAGCTTGGCGGGAGGTGTCGCGCAGTATTTT. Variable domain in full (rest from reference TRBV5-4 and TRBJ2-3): ETGVTQSPTHLIKTRGQQVTLRCSSQSGHNTVSWYQQALGQGPQFIFQYYREEENGRGNFPPRFSGLQFPNYSSELNVNALELDDSALYLCASSLAGGVAQYFGPGTRLTVL.

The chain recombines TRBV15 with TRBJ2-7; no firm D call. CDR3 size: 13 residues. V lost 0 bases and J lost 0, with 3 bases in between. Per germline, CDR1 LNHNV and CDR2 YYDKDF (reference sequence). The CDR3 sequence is CATSRDLSYEQYF. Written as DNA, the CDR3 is TGTGCCACCAGCAGAGATCTCTCCTACGAGCAGTACTTC.

The CDR3 DNA is TGTGCCAGCAGCCTTCGGGACAGGGGAACAGATACGCAGTATTTT. It yields the protein CASSLRDRGTDTQYF. V gene TRBV6-5 combines with J gene TRBJ2-3, with TRBD1 matching over 10 bases. CDR1 is MNHEY, CDR2 SVGAGI, per germline. This CDR3 has 15 residues. The junction had 6 bases not matched to a gene; V was cut back by 6 bases and J by 3 bases.

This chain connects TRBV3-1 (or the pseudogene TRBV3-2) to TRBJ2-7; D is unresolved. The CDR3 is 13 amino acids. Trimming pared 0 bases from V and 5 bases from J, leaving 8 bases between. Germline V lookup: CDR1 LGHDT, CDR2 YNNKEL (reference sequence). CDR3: CASSQDRENEQYF. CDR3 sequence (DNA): TGTGCCAGCAGCCAAGATCGAGAGAACGAGCAGTACTTC.

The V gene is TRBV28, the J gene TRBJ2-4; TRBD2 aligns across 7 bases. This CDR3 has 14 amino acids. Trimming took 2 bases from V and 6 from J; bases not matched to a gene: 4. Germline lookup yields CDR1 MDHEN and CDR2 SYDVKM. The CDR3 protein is CASSLMGRGNIQYF. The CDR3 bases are TGTGCCAGCAGTTTAATGGGGAGGGGAAACATTCAGTACTTC.